Described below is a single TCR beta chain sequence and its context. This clone's antigen is unknown. No base-level quality is on record; no much larger clone is a single base apart. The donors were some 39 Caucasian individuals from Russia, aged about 6 to 100 years, who were systemically healthy. Each donor gave 8 to 10 milliliters of peripheral blood, collected into EDTA-treated Vacutainer tubes. PBMCs were isolated by Ficoll-Paque density-gradient centrifugation, with at least 7 million obtained per sample. Trizol reagent was used to extract total RNA from the PBMCs, yielding at least 5 micrograms per sample. For every donor, an aliquot of PBMCs went through flow cytometry to measure the percentages of naive CD45RAhigh/CD27high T cells. Library preparation employed 5' RACE. The listed sequencing device is Illumina HiSeq 2500. The second PCR ran for roughly 6 to 11 cycles and used a J-beta primer mix along with a sample-barcoded 5' primer. A template-switch 5' adaptor carrying 12 random nucleotides introduced a unique molecular identifier onto each TCR beta cDNA molecule. At least 2.5 million CDR3-containing paired-end reads were obtained from each sample. First-strand cDNA was synthesized from all RNA with the Mint cDNA synthesis kit, primed by a TRBC-specific oligonucleotide. Following uracil-DNA glycosylase treatment, a first 18-cycle PCR with universal primers M1SS and BC2_uni_R was performed on all cDNA. The authors' pipeline ran thus. For normalization, 1 million high-quality reads were randomly selected from each sample, with every read carrying a distinct molecular identifier. Reads sharing molecular identifiers were discarded rather than binned into consensus sequences. CDR3 identification, clonotype clustering and error correction used MiTCR with a Q25 quality threshold and the strictest error-elimination algorithm. A nonparametric unseen species model with Euler transformation was used to estimate a lower bound on total TCR beta diversity. Using fastp trimming at Q25 and MiXCR clonotype assembly, TCRdb reanalyzed the public sequencing data and kept in-frame beta chains. A single entry per CDR3 protein holds the most common genes and DNA from its merged rows. TCRdb, not the original authors, processed these V and J calls. Here the sample has fewer than 1,000,000 distinct CDR3 sequences; approximately 48% occur a single time. Approximately 20% of the sample belongs to the ten largest clones.

The entry originates in a study of blood T cells in healthy people across ages (dated by TCRdb to between 2014 and 2016). Looking at the study overall: Template switching captured roughly one uniquely barcoded TCR beta cDNA molecule per two T cells in model experiments. To track age-related changes in TCR beta repertoire diversity, the study relied on deep sequencing normalized with unique cDNA molecular identifiers. The donors were divided into four age groups: young (average around 16 years), middle-aged (around 37), aged (about 60) and long-lived (roughly 82). Donors of different ages were randomly distributed across sequencing lanes to avoid experimental bias. Two additional independent replicas of 1 million unique cDNA reads from the same blood draw were analyzed for two donors (one aged 18 to 30 and one aged 80 or older).

The full study reports these points: Observed TCR beta diversity per million T cells fell roughly linearly with age, and a significant reduction was already apparent by age roughly 40. Because profiling used bulk unsorted PBMCs, naive and antigen-experienced compartments could not be compared conclusively. Compared with the aged group, more naive CD4+ T cells, fewer expanded clones and increased TCR diversity were shown by the long-lived group, suggesting age selection. Estimates of total diversity based on one million sequenced T cells were regarded as lower bounds and as underestimates. The CMV infection status of donors was not known, potentially confounding age-related changes in expanded clonotypes. Observed TCR beta diversity correlated strongly with the percentage of naive T cells measured by flow cytometry.

The CDR3, cysteine through phenylalanine, is 16 amino acids long. The retained sequence is limited to the CDR3, 48 bases, with the frame set at the first base. Based on the germline V gene, the CDR1 and CDR2 sequences are SGHTA and FQGNSA. V trim: 5 bases; J trim: 7 bases; unmatched bases: 10. Sequencing was performed on blood. This sequence uses TRBV7-2 and TRBJ2-7, with 14 middle bases fitting TRBD2. The sequence was collected from a man in his 60s in good health. The sequenced DNA is TGTGCCAGCAGCGTGACTAGCGGGGGGGCCGGGGATGAGCAGTACTTC. It translates to CASSVTSGGAGDEQYF.